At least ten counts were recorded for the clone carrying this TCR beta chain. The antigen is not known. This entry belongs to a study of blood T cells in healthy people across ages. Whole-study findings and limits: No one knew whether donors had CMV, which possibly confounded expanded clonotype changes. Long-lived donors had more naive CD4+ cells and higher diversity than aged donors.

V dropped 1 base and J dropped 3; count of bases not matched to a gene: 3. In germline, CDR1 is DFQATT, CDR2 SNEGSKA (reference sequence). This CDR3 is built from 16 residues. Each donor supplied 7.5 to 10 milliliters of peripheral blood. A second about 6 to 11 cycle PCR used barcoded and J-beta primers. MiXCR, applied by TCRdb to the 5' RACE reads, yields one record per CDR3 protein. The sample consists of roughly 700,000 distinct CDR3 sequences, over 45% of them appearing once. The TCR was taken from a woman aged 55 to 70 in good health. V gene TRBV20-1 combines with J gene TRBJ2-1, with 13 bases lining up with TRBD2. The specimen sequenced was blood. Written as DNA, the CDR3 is TGCAGTGCTAGAGGCAGGACTAGCGGGAGCTACAATGAGCAGTTCTTC. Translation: CSARGRTSGSYNEQFF.